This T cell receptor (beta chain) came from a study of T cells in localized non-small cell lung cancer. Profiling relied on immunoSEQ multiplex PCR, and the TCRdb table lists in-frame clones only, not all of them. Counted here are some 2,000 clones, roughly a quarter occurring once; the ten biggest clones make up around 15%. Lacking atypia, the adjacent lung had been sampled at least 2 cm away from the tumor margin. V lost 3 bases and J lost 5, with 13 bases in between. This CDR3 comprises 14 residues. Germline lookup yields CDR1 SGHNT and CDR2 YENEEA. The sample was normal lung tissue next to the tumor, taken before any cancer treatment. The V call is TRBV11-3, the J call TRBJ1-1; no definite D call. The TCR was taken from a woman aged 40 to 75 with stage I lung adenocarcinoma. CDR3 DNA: TGTGCCAGCAGCTTGGGAACCGGGATTACTGAAGCTTTCTTT. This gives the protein CASSLGTGITEAFF.